This T cell receptor (beta chain) was recorded in a study of blood T cell repertoires in COVID-19. Sequencing was performed with immunoSEQ multiplex PCR; in TCRdb, only in-frame clones are kept and a portion is missing. The data hold some 210,000 clones, with 80% observed a single time. Participant ages covered roughly 18 to 89 years across about two dozen US areas. Germline CDR1 and CDR2: LNHNV and YYDKDF (reference sequence). CDR3 length: 13 residues. Trimming left V 3 bases short and J 2 bases short, with 8 bases between. The table lists this clone with a few counts. The V and J genes are TRBV15 and TRBJ2-7; D not resolved. The sequencing sample was made of PBMCs or T cells enriched from blood (not recorded which). This receptor was obtained from a man aged 25 to 40 with acute COVID-19. CDR3 loop: CATSSYGAYEQYF. The CDR3 DNA sequence: TGTGCCACCAGCAGCTATGGAGCCTACGAGCAGTACTTC.